The text below deals with one T cell receptor (beta chain). This sample is part of a study of cytomegalovirus exposure and HLA in healthy donors. Amplification used 60 Vbeta primers and 13 Jbeta primers. Repertoires were generated with immunoSEQ multiplex PCR, while TCRdb's copy carries only in-frame clones and drops some. The table records more than 60,000 clones, 78% of them present only once. The CDR3 sequence is 15 residues long. Nominally healthy donors provided the samples, though records likely missed some immune exposures. Sequenced input: PBMCs. The TCR sequence derives from a woman between 40 and 55 years old in good health and CMV-seropositive. The V gene is TRBV21-1, the J gene TRBJ2-5; TRBD2 is taken as the D call from the table, unchecked against the DNA. TRBV21-1 is reported as a pseudogene. The CDR3 spells CASRPTSGGSETQYF. DNA of the CDR3: TGTGCCAGCAGGCCGACTAGCGGGGGGTCGGAGACCCAGTACTTC.